Described below is a single T cell receptor beta chain sequence and its context. This specimen belongs to a study of blood T cell repertoires in COVID-19. V was shortened by 6 bases and J by 3 bases, with 11 bases between the two germline ends. The CDR3 covers 13 residues. Germline-derived CDR1 and CDR2 are MNHEY and SVGEGT. Libraries were prepared by immunoSEQ multiplex PCR; TCRdb keeps only in-frame clonotypes and omits some of them. The profile shows roughly 120,000 clones, more than 70% of them singletons. The genes are TRBV6-2 or TRBV6-3 and TRBJ2-5; D is uncertain. The sequence came from an elderly woman with COVID-19, enrolled during active disease. Material for sequencing was peripheral blood. The CDR3 spells CASSRGPEETQYF. The CDR3 DNA is TGTGCCAGCAGCCGCGGTCCAGAAGAGACCCAGTACTTC.